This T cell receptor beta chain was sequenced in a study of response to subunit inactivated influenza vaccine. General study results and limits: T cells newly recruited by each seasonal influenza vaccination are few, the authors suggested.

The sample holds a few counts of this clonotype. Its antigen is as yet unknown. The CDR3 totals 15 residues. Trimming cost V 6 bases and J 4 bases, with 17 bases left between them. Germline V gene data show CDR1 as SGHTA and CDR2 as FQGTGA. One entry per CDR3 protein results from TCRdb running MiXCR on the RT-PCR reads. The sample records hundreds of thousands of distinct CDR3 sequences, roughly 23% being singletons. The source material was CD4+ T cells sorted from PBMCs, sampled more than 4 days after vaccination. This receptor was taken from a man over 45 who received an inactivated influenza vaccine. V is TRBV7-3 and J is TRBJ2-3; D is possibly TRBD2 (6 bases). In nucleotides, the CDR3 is TGTGCCAGCAGAGGAGGGCCCTCACCCGCAGATACGCAGTATTTT. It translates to CASRGGPSPADTQYF.